The 15 T cell receptor beta chains in this list originate from one sample, sequenced in a study of metastatic and nonmetastatic thyroid tumors. Using MiXCR, TCRdb reanalyzed the PCR reads. The sample carries around 30,000 clones, over 20% recorded once. Until they underwent thyroid surgery, no patient had received any treatment. What was sequenced was blood. These receptors all stem from a female donor with papillary thyroid cancer or a benign thyroid nodule (not recorded which). Some clones in this sample may be carry-over from other donors' samples.

Ten or more counts support this clone. This chain uses TRBV5-1 with TRBJ2-1; TRBD1 or TRBD2 may be the D gene (6 bases each). Trimming took off 2 bases at V and 8 bases at J, with 14 bases between the two ends. The CDR3 extends over 14 amino acids. Germline V gives CDR1 SGHRS, CDR2 YFSETQ. CDR3 nucleotide sequence: TGCGCCAGCAGCTTAGGGGGGACGTACGATGAGCAGTTCTTC. As protein: CASSLGGTYDEQFF. The full variable domain, with the rest looked up from reference TRBV5-1 and TRBJ2-1, is KAGVTQTPRYLIKTRGQQVTLSCSPISGHRSVSWYQQTPGQGLQFLFEYFSETQRNKGNFPGRFSGRQFSNSRSEMNVSTLELGDSALYLCASSLGGTYDEQFFGPGTRLTVL.

This clone was detected many times. The chain employs TRBV30 and TRBJ2-7; D call uncertain. Germline lookup yields CDR1 GTSNPN and CDR2 SVGIG (reference sequence). Trimming cost V 1 base and J 9 bases, with 28 bases left between them. There are 17 residues in the CDR3. For the CDR3, the DNA is TGTGCCTGGAGTGGTCGTAGATGGTCCAAGGCTAGTTTAGGGCAGTACTTC. This sequence encodes CAWSGRRWSKASLGQYF.

This clone has at least ten counts. This chain links TRBV20-1 with TRBJ2-1; tentative D call: TRBD1 (5 bases). Per germline, CDR1 DFQATT and CDR2 SNEGSKA (reference sequence). This CDR3 has 12 amino acids. Trimming stripped 8 bases from V and 5 bases from J, with 13 bases between. The CDR3 here is CSTRQTNNEQFF. The CDR3 DNA sequence: TGCAGTACCCGACAGACGAACAATGAGCAGTTCTTC.

This clone was seen a few times. The chain uses TRBV6-1 and TRBJ1-2, with D perhaps matching TRBD1 (5 bases). Germline assignment: CDR1 MNHNS and CDR2 SASEGT. This CDR3 spans 14 amino acids. V shed 7 bases and J shed 3 bases, with 15 bases lying between them. CDR3: CASIPGAGYYGYTF. The CDR3 region has the DNA TGTGCCAGCATCCCCGGGGCAGGTTACTATGGCTACACCTTC.

This rearrangement joins TRBV7-2 to TRBJ2-2; D may match TRBD1 or TRBD2 (6 bases each). This CDR3 region has 15 residues. Germline V gene sequence: CDR1 SGHTA, CDR2 FQGNSA. V was cut by 7 bases and J by 4 bases, with 16 bases left in between. The CDR3 DNA is TGTGCCAGCACCGTAGGGGGACTGGTCACCGGGGAGCTGTTTTTT. The encoded protein is CASTVGGLVTGELFF.

On this clone: Its ends do not fully match the called genes, so a read error is possible. J is TRBJ2-1 and V is TRBV6-2 or TRBV6-3; weak D call: TRBD2 (6 bases). This CDR3 comprises 14 residues. CDR1 MNHEY and CDR2 SVGEGT come from the germline V gene. CDR3 coding DNA: TGTGCCAGCAAACTGGGCGGGACCTACAATCAGCAGTTCTTC. It translates to CASKLGGTYNQQFF.

Ten or more counts support this clone. This chain links TRBV20-1 with TRBJ2-5; the match to TRBD2 covers 10 bases. J was trimmed by 6 bases and V by 6 bases; bases with no gene match: 4. The V gene's germline CDR1 is DFQATT and CDR2 SNEGSKA (reference sequence). This CDR3 region has 12 residues. The CDR3 is CSAWTSGKTQYF. Written as DNA, the CDR3 is TGCAGTGCGTGGACTAGCGGAAAGACCCAGTACTTC.

The chain couples TRBV11-2 to TRBJ2-7, with D perhaps TRBD1 (5 bases). Germline V lookup: CDR1 SGHAT, CDR2 FQNNGV. The germline V and J ends were trimmed by 1 base and 2 bases, with 9 bases remaining between them. There are 14 residues in the CDR3. The chain's CDR3 is CASSLGQGTYEQYF. The CDR3 nucleotides read TGTGCCAGCAGCTTAGGCCAGGGAACCTACGAGCAGTACTTC.

This clone was observed at least ten times. The chain combines TRBV11-3 with TRBJ2-1; 10 bases fit TRBD1. In germline, CDR1 is SGHNT, CDR2 YENEEA. Germline trimming cut 5 bases from V and 4 bases from J; bases unmatched to any gene: 2. CDR3 size: 14 residues. CDR3 region: CASSRQGAYNEQFF. Here the CDR3 DNA reads TGTGCCAGCAGCCGACAGGGGGCTTACAATGAGCAGTTCTTC.

This clone was recorded a few times. This may be a read error: a much more frequent sequence differs by one nucleotide. The CDR3 here is CSAIVAGVNTQYF. CDR3 nucleotide sequence: TGCAGTGCTATTGTTGCGGGAGTGAATACGCAGTATTTT. The rearrangement links TRBV20-1 to TRBJ2-3; 7 positions agree with TRBD2. The CDR3 contains 13 residues. V was pared by 4 bases and J by 7 bases, with 8 bases of the junction left unmatched. In germline, CDR1 is DFQATT, CDR2 SNEGSKA (reference sequence).

This clone was seen many times. The chain uses TRBV28 and TRBJ1-1; unclear D gene. Trimming removed 1 base at V and 1 base at J, with 7 bases between. CDR1 and CDR2 (germline): MDHEN, SYDVKM. This CDR3 is built from 14 residues. As DNA, the CDR3 is TGTGCCAGCAGTTTATTCCGGCAGAACACTGAAGCTTTCTTT. Encoded protein: CASSLFRQNTEAFF.

The chain's CDR3 is CASSEGGRSTEAFF. As DNA, the CDR3 is TGCGCCAGCAGTGAGGGGGGGCGAAGCACTGAAGCTTTCTTT. This rearrangement joins TRBV5-1 to TRBJ1-1; D possibly corresponds to TRBD1 (6 bases). This CDR3 has 14 amino acids. The germline CDR1 and CDR2 sequences are SGHRS and YFSETQ. Trimming cost V 5 bases and J 4 bases, with 15 bases left between them.

The sample holds a few counts of this clone. The conserved phenylalanine or tryptophan normally closing the CDR3 is absent here, so this likely arose from a read error. This chain uses TRBV28 with TRBJ2-1, with D perhaps matching TRBD2 (5 bases). CDR1 and CDR2 from the germline V gene are MDHEN and SYDVKM. This CDR3 is 16 amino acids long. Deletions cut 5 bases from V and 5 bases from J, with 19 bases between. CDR3 coding DNA: TGTGCCAGCAGTCTCTTCCGTCCGGGATCACACAATGAGCAGTTCCTC. Translated, it gives CASSLFRPGSHNEQFL.

This clone has a handful of counts. The V and J genes are TRBV12-3 or TRBV12-4 and TRBJ1-2, with D possibly TRBD1 on 6 matching bases. The CDR3 totals 14 residues. V was cut by 8 bases and J by 1 base, with 14 bases left in between. CDR3: CASGKTGNNYGYTF. Here the CDR3 DNA reads TGTGCCAGCGGCAAGACAGGTAATAACTATGGCTACACCTTC.

The chain recombines TRBV24-1 with TRBJ1-5; D is unclear. The CDR3 spans 17 residues. Germline V gives CDR1 KGHDR, CDR2 SFDVKD. Trimming removed 5 bases at V and 9 bases at J, with 25 bases between. CDR3 region: CATSAQNWYVCLGPQHF. The CDR3 region has the DNA TGTGCCACCAGTGCCCAGAACTGGTACGTATGTTTAGGGCCCCAGCATTTT.